The rows below give T cell receptor beta chains drawn from one sample of a study of regulatory T cells in long-lasting Graves disease. One entry per CDR3 protein results from TCRdb running MiXCR on the multiplex PCR reads. The table lists around 400,000 distinct CDR3 sequences, roughly 16% of them singletons. The sequences come from peripheral blood mononuclear cells (PBMCs), collected at new diagnosis, from a patient treated with antithyroid drugs. The receptors derive from a female donor with Graves disease. CDR3s include the opening cysteine and the closing phenylalanine or tryptophan. D genes are given only for firm matches. Rows give clone size only sometimes, using once, few, many, or a class for an expanded clone.

.,TRBJ2-1,many,TRBV24-1,TGTGCCACCAGTGGGACATCGGACGGGGAGGAGTTCTTC,CATSGTSDGEEFF
.,TRBJ2-7,many,TRBV6-2/TRBV6-3,TGTGCCAGCAGTTACCCAGCGCAGGACTACGAGCAGTACTTC,CASSYPAQDYEQYF
TRBD1,TRBJ1-2,few,TRBV15,TGTGCCACCAGCAGAGAGGCAGGGGGTTACTATGGCTACACCTTC,CATSREAGGYYGYTF
.,TRBJ2-6,few,TRBV18,TGTGCCAGCTCACCCGAATCTGGGGCCAACGTCCTGACTTTC,CASSPESGANVLTF
TRBD1,TRBJ2-5,many,TRBV12-3/TRBV12-4,TGTGCCAGCAGTTTCCACAGGGGGCCTGAGACCCAGTACTTC,CASSFHRGPETQYF
.,TRBJ2-7,few,TRBV18,TGTGCCAGCTCTCCCAGCAGGGAGAGTTACGAGCAGTACTTC,CASSPSRESYEQYF
TRBD1,TRBJ1-6,many,TRBV19,TGTGCCAGTAGTGTATTCCGGGACAGGGGGAATTCACCCCTCCACTTT,CASSVFRDRGNSPLHF
TRBD1,TRBJ2-3,many,TRBV27,TGTGCCAGCAGTCCCGCAGGGACAGGTCCGACAGATACGCAGTATTTT,CASSPAGTGPTDTQYF
.,TRBJ2-7,.,TRBV28,TGTGCCAGCAGTTCGTATCCGGGGCCTAAATACTACGAGCAGTACTTC,CASSSYPGPKYYEQYF
.,TRBJ1-6,.,TRBV3-1,TGTGCCAGCAGGGGACAACAAGCAGACTATAATTCACCCCTCCACTTT,CASRGQQADYNSPLHF
.,TRBJ1-5,few,TRBV27,TGTGCCGGCAGCCAGGGGACGATAGACTATAGCAATCAGCCCCAGCATTTT,CAGSQGTIDYSNQPQHF
TRBD1,TRBJ1-1,many,TRBV20-1,TGCAGTGCCGTCCGGGACAGGGATACTGAAGCTTTCTTT,CSAVRDRDTEAFF
.,TRBJ1-1,.,TRBV2,TGTGCCAGCAGTCCCCGAGGGAGCACTGAAGCTTTCTTT,CASSPRGSTEAFF
.,TRBJ1-1,many,TRBV5-1,TGCGCCAGCAGCTTGGCCGAGCAGTTGAACACTGAAGCTTTCTTT,CASSLAEQLNTEAFF
.,TRBJ2-7,few,TRBV29-1,TGCAGCGTTGAAGATCCGGGTTCCTACGAGCAGTACTTC,CSVEDPGSYEQYF
.,TRBJ2-7,many,TRBV28,TGTGCCAGCAGCCCTACAGGGTCGATAGGTTACGAGCAGTACTTC,CASSPTGSIGYEQYF
TRBD2,TRBJ2-2,.,TRBV3-1,TGTGCCAGCACCGACGGTAGCGGGAGAGGCACCGGGGAGCTGTTTTTT,CASTDGSGRGTGELFF
.,TRBJ1-1,many,TRBV12-3/TRBV12-4,TGTGCCAGCAGTTTATGGGGTACGCCTACGGGACACACTGAAGCTTTCTTT,CASSLWGTPTGHTEAFF
.,TRBJ1-5,.,TRBV20-1,TGCAGTGCTAAGGCCTCTAATCAGCCCCAGCATTTT,CSAKASNQPQHF
.,TRBJ2-1,many,TRBV13,TGTGCCAGCAGCTTATTGGGGAAAAACAATGAGCAGTTCTTC,CASSLLGKNNEQFF
.,TRBJ2-3,.,TRBV30,TGTGCCTGGAGTGACTGGGAGGCTTCAAGCACAGATACGCAGTATTTT,CAWSDWEASSTDTQYF
TRBD1,TRBJ2-1,many,TRBV13,TGTGCCAGCAGCATTCCCGGGACAGGGGGCGAACAGAATGAGCAGTTCTTC,CASSIPGTGGEQNEQFF
.,TRBJ1-2,many,TRBV6-2/TRBV6-3,TGTGCCAGCAGAAAGATCAGGGGCCACGGGAGCTATGGCTACACCTTC,CASRKIRGHGSYGYTF
.,TRBJ1-1,many,TRBV3-1,TGTGCCAGCGGCGACGGGGGTGGGGGCACTGAAGCTTTCTTT,CASGDGGGGTEAFF
.,TRBJ2-5,few,TRBV4-3,TGCGCCAGCAGCCAAGATTTGGTTCGGGAGACCCAGTACTTC,CASSQDLVRETQYF
TRBD2,TRBJ2-7,many,TRBV12-3/TRBV12-4,TGTGCCAGCAGCCCTCGGACTAGCGGGGGATACGAGCAGTACTTC,CASSPRTSGGYEQYF
TRBD2,TRBJ2-1,.,TRBV20-1,TGCAGTGCTAGGGGGGCTAGCGGGAGTAGTTACAATGAGCAGTTCTTC,CSARGASGSSYNEQFF
TRBD1,TRBJ1-2,many,TRBV10-3,TGTGCCATCAGTATCCAATTGGGACAGGGGGCGCCTATGGATGGCTACACCTTC,CAISIQLGQGAPMDGYTF